The 5 T cell receptor beta chains listed next were all sequenced from one sample in a study of CD8 T cells in ankylosing spondylitis. TCRdb fed the 5' RACE reads into MiXCR, producing one record per CDR3 protein. This repertoire shows roughly 120,000 distinct CDR3 sequences, roughly 13% found once; its top ten account for 2.5% to 3%. Sequencing input: blood, either unsorted or a sorted T cell fraction (not recorded which). The receptors stem from a female donor with ankylosing spondylitis or in good health (not recorded which).

This clonotype was observed at least ten times. This chain uses TRBV6-1 with TRBJ1-3, with a weak D call TRBD1 (6 bases). This CDR3 contains 16 residues. Germline loops: CDR1 MNHNS, CDR2 SASEGT. V was trimmed by 7 bases and J by 0 bases, leaving 16 bases between them. CDR3 protein: CASNFGTQSSGNTIYF. The CDR3 nucleotides are TGTGCCAGCAACTTCGGGACACAGAGCTCTGGAAACACCATATATTTT.

This clonotype has only a few counts. The chain joins TRBV11-2 to TRBJ2-1; 12 nucleotides align to TRBD2. The CDR3 sequence is 15 residues long. The germline V gene encodes CDR1 SGHAT and CDR2 FQNNGV. J gave up 12 bases and V 3 bases, and 9 bases lay outside the gene matches. CDR3 loop: CASSLGLAGGPGQFF. The CDR3 nucleotides read TGTGCCAGCAGCTTGGGGCTAGCGGGGGGGCCGGGGCAGTTCTTC. Drawing the rest from reference TRBV11-2 and TRBJ2-1, the complete variable domain is EAGVAQSPRYKIIEKRQSVAFWCNPISGHATLYWYQQILGQGPKLLIQFQNNGVVDDSQLPKDRFSAERLKGVDSTLKIQPAKLEDSAVYLCASSLGLAGGPGQFFGPGTRLTVL.

This clonotype was seen a few times. The chain links TRBV7-9 to TRBJ1-2; D may be TRBD1 (5 bases). The CDR3 totals 16 residues. The germline V gene has CDR1 SEHNR and CDR2 FQNEAQ (reference sequence). The V and J ends lost 4 bases and 4 bases respectively, with 19 bases between them. CDR3: CASSSPARGALYGYTF. CDR3 DNA sequence: TGTGCCAGCAGCTCACCGGCAAGGGGCGCGCTCTATGGCTACACCTTC.

This clonotype was seen many times. V gene TRBV20-1 combines with J gene TRBJ1-1; D not resolved. The CDR3 runs to 13 residues. V dropped 6 bases and J dropped 3 bases, with 14 bases sitting between them. Germline V lookup: CDR1 DFQATT, CDR2 SNEGSKA (reference sequence). The CDR3 protein is CSARTHKDTEAFF. DNA of the CDR3: TGCAGTGCCAGAACTCACAAGGACACTGAAGCTTTCTTT.

The table lists this clonotype with a few counts. V usage is TRBV12-3 or TRBV12-4 and J usage is TRBJ2-3; 12 nucleotides align to TRBD2. CDR3 size: 17 residues. With V trimmed by 1 base and J by 3 bases, 5 bases remained unmatched. CDR3 in amino acids: CASSLGLAGGRTDTQYF. CDR3 in DNA: TGTGCCAGCAGTTTAGGTCTAGCGGGGGGGCGGACAGATACGCAGTATTTT.